One and the same sample provided the 5 T cell receptor beta chains below, sequenced in a study of blood T cell repertoires in COVID-19. The assay was immunoSEQ multiplex PCR, and TCRdb's table has in-frame clones only and misses some. The table lists tens of thousands of clones, around nine tenths of them singletons. The sequencing input was peripheral blood. Every receptor here comes from a man aged 55 to 70 with acute or convalescent COVID-19.

This CDR3 is CASSLGGAYGYTF. In DNA, the CDR3 is TGTGCCAGCAGCTTGGGGGGTGCCTATGGCTACACCTTC. The J gene is TRBJ1-2, the V gene TRBV7-2; tentative D call: TRBD1 (5 bases). The CDR3 is 13 residues long. Germline lookup yields CDR1 SGHTA and CDR2 FQGNSA. Trimming took off 3 bases at V and 4 bases at J, with 9 bases between the two ends. The variable domain in full, with the rest retrieved from reference TRBV7-2 and TRBJ1-2, is GAGVSQSPSNKVTEKGKDVELRCDPISGHTALYWYRQSLGQGLEFLIYFQGNSAPDKSGLPSDRFSAERTGGSVSTLTIQRTQQEDSAVYLCASSLGGAYGYTFGSGTRLTVV.

J is TRBJ1-1 and V is TRBV7-8; D is uncertain. Trimming removed 4 bases at V and 3 bases at J, with 12 bases between. Germline V gene lookup returns CDR1 SGHVS and CDR2 FQNEAQ. This CDR3 comprises 14 residues. The CDR3 DNA reads as TGTGCCAGCAGCTCCGGGATCGCGGACACTGAAGCTTTCTTT. Encoded protein: CASSSGIADTEAFF.

This CDR3 is CAIKEAGTSNQPQHF. Written as DNA, the CDR3 is TGTGCCATCAAGGAGGCAGGGACAAGCAATCAGCCCCAGCATTTT. This chain links TRBV10-3 with TRBJ1-5, with D perhaps matching TRBD1 (6 bases). This CDR3 contains 15 residues. V lost 7 bases, J lost 1 base, and 14 bases lay in between. Germline values: CDR1 ENHRY, CDR2 SYGVKD.

A single count supports this clone. The gene calls are TRBV6-5 and TRBJ1-4; 7 bases line up with TRBD1. The germline V gene has CDR1 MNHEY and CDR2 SVGAGI. V shed 4 bases, J shed 3 bases, and the junction held 5 bases outside the gene matches. The CDR3 is 15 amino acids. The CDR3 bases are TGTGCCAGCAGTTCCCGACAGGGCTCTAATGAAAAACTGTTTTTT. As protein: CASSSRQGSNEKLFF.

This clone occurred once. The V call is TRBV30, the J call TRBJ1-2; no firm D call. Trimming left V 5 bases short and J 2 bases short, with 15 bases between. CDR1 and CDR2 from the germline V gene are GTSNPN and SVGIG (reference sequence). The CDR3 spans 14 residues. The CDR3: CAWGQERNNYGYTF. CDR3 DNA: TGTGCCTGGGGGCAGGAACGAAACAACTATGGCTACACCTTC.